This passage covers 13 T cell receptor beta chains from one sample sequenced in a study of a mutant IDH1 vaccine in newly diagnosed glioma (dated by TCRdb to the early 2020s). Antigens for these TCRs are unknown. To prepare the library, the immunoSEQ multiplex PCR assay was applied. This is the immuneACCESS table as TCRdb keeps it, with only in-frame sequences that have V and J called. A part of the clones is gone; compared with another copy, unresolved V genes explain less than half, and the rest is unexplained. This sample holds 70,000 to 90,000 clones; roughly 91% were observed only once. Jointly, the top ten make up approximately 0.6% of the sample. The time point label, as the study defines it: week 5, during vaccination. Every vaccine dose consisted of 300 ug of a 20-mer mutant IDH1 peptide in Montanide, administered subcutaneously together with topical imiquimod. Sequenced here: PBMCs, sampled from a glioma patient whose treatment included an IDH1 peptide vaccine. All receptors come from a woman aged 45-59 years with glioma.

The chain links TRBV28 to TRBJ2-7; 8 nucleotides agree with TRBD1. Germline V gives CDR1 MDHEN, CDR2 SYDVKM. The CDR3 runs 12 residues. After removal of 3 bases from V and 7 bases from J, the junction contained 2 bases not matched to a gene. CDR3 sequence: CASSLDREEQYF. CDR3 DNA sequence: TGTGCCAGCAGTTTGGACAGGGAAGAGCAGTACTTC.

This sequence joins TRBV28 and TRBJ1-5; D might be TRBD1 (5 bases). CDR3 length equals 14 residues. Trimming shortened V by 5 bases and J by 2 bases, and 10 bases separated the two germline ends. The germline V gene has CDR1 MDHEN and CDR2 SYDVKM. CDR3 nucleotide sequence: TGTGCCAGCAGTAACGGGGGGGGCAATCAGCCCCAGCATTTT. This gives the protein CASSNGGGNQPQHF.

The gene calls are TRBV5-6 and TRBJ2-5; weak D call: TRBD1 (6 bases). The CDR3 loop spans 15 amino acids. V was clipped by 4 bases and J by 2 bases, with 15 bases between them. Germline CDR1 reads SGHDT; CDR2 reads YYEEEE. The CDR3 DNA reads as TGTGCCAGCAGCCCATACAAAGACAGGCAAGAGACCCAGTACTTC. Translated: CASSPYKDRQETQYF.

V usage is TRBV28 and J usage is TRBJ2-6; 7 nucleotides align to TRBD1. Trimming at V came to 1 base and at J to 0 bases, leaving 12 bases not matched to a gene. Germline values: CDR1 MDHEN, CDR2 SYDVKM. CDR3 length: 20 residues. In DNA form, the CDR3 reads TGTGCCAGCAGTTTATTAAGGGGGCCTCCTCTCGACTCTGGGGCCAACGTCCTGACTTTC. Translated: CASSLLRGPPLDSGANVLTF.

The genes are TRBV7-9 and TRBJ2-5, with a weak D call TRBD2 (6 bases). V was clipped by 5 bases and J by 4 bases, with 11 bases between them. Germline loops: CDR1 SEHNR, CDR2 FQNEAQ (reference sequence). The CDR3 length is 13 residues. This chain's CDR3 is CASSLAGTETQYF. In DNA form, the CDR3 reads TGTGCCAGCAGCCTTGCGGGGACAGAGACCCAGTACTTC.

This clone was found once. The J gene is TRBJ1-2, the V gene TRBV19, with 9 nucleotides matching TRBD1. The CDR3 runs 16 residues. The V and J ends lost 3 bases and 2 bases, in that order; junction bases with no gene match: 7. In germline, CDR1 is LNHDA, CDR2 SQIVND (reference sequence). Here the CDR3 DNA reads TGTGCCAGTAGTATCGGACAGGGGCGACTCAACTATGGCTACACCTTC. This translates into CASSIGQGRLNYGYTF.

The rearrangement uses TRBV5-1 and TRBJ2-1; 7 nucleotides match TRBD1. The V gene's germline CDR1 is SGHRS and CDR2 YFSETQ. CDR3 length: 16 residues. V was pared by 0 bases and J by 2 bases, with 5 bases of the junction left unmatched. CDR3 bases: TGCGCCAGCAGCTTGGTACAGGGGAAAGCCTACAATGAGCAGTTCTTC. Translation: CASSLVQGKAYNEQFF.

The genes are TRBV23-1 and TRBJ2-7; no clear D gene. Being an ORF, TRBV23-1 has a function that is uncertain. The V and J ends lost 0 bases and 9 bases respectively, with 15 bases between them. The CDR3 sequence is 14 residues long. The CDR3, as DNA: TGCGCCAGCAGTCAATCGAACCTCGCCTTAGGGCAGTACTTC. This translates into CASSQSNLALGQYF.

The CDR3 loop is CAIQLAGGLETQYF. The CDR3 nucleotides read TGCGCCATCCAACTAGCGGGAGGACTAGAGACCCAGTACTTC. This chain joins TRBV10-2 and TRBJ2-5; 12 nucleotides match TRBD2. V trimming: 10 bases; J trimming: 4 bases; junction bases outside the gene matches: 7. Germline loops: CDR1 WSHSY, CDR2 SAAADI. The CDR3 length is 14 residues.

The DNA for the CDR3 is TGTGCCAGCAAGAGGGGCGGGAGTTTTGATGAGCAGTTCTTC. This gives the protein CASKRGGSFDEQFF. The chain employs TRBV6-1 and TRBJ2-1; TRBD2 matches 7 bases. V lost 7 bases, J lost 8 bases, and 11 bases stayed unmatched. This CDR3 contains 14 residues. Germline-derived CDR1 and CDR2 are MNHNS and SASEGT.

The chain uses TRBV27 and TRBJ2-2, with unresolved D. The CDR3 has 15 amino acids. V was cut by 2 bases and J by 2 bases, with 9 bases left in between. Germline CDR1 reads MNHEY; CDR2 reads SMNVEV (reference sequence). The CDR3 reads CASSLIWGNTGELFF. In nucleotides, the CDR3 is TGTGCCAGCAGTTTAATATGGGGAAACACCGGGGAGCTGTTTTTT.

The table lists this clone with a count of one. This chain links TRBV5-5 with TRBJ1-6, with no clear D. The germline V gene has CDR1 SGHKS and CDR2 YYEKEE (reference sequence). V lost 3 bases and J 7 bases, leaving 20 bases between the germline ends. The CDR3 is 17 residues long. The DNA of the CDR3 is TGTGCCAGCAGCTCCGGGGTGGTTCAGCGGAGAAATTCACCCCTCCACTTT. This encodes CASSSGVVQRRNSPLHF.

This clone was seen a single time. The chain combines TRBV7-9 with TRBJ2-7; 8 nucleotides agree with TRBD1. From germline, CDR1 is SEHNR and CDR2 FQNEAQ (reference sequence). V was clipped by 4 bases and J by 2 bases; unmatched bases: 7. This CDR3 is 15 amino acids long. CDR3 in DNA: TGTGCCAGCAGCTCTCCGGACAGGGCTACCTACGAGCAGTACTTC. Amino acid sequence: CASSSPDRATYEQYF.